The rows below give T cell receptor beta chains drawn from one sample of a study of Graves' ophthalmopathy and Graves' hyperthyroidism. TCRdb analysed the multiplex PCR reads with MiXCR anew, one entry per CDR3 protein. The repertoire holds just over 400,000 distinct CDR3 sequences, with under 25% as singletons. Input material: peripheral blood. These TCRs come from a woman aged 18-29 years with stable Graves' hyperthyroidism. Both conserved end residues are part of each CDR3. A D gene is named only where the DNA matches it firmly. Expanded clones are given a class, and other clones once, few, many or no size at all.

J gene: TRBJ1-1
clone size: -
CDR3 length: 14
V gene: TRBV7-9
D gene: -
CDR3 protein: CAGSLPTQNTEAFF
CDR3 DNA: TGTGCCGGCAGCTTACCGACCCAGAACACTGAAGCTTTCTTT

J gene: TRBJ2-2
clone size: many
CDR3 length: 13
V gene: TRBV20-1
D gene: TRBD2
CDR3 protein: CSARLASSGELFF
CDR3 DNA: TGCAGTGCGCGACTAGCCTCCTCAGGGGAGCTGTTTTTT

J gene: TRBJ2-7
clone size: -
CDR3 length: 13
V gene: TRBV28
D gene: -
CDR3 protein: CASKKPSSYEQYF
CDR3 DNA: TGTGCCAGCAAAAAGCCGAGCTCCTACGAGCAGTACTTC

J gene: TRBJ1-6
clone size: many
CDR3 length: 14
V gene: TRBV27
D gene: TRBD1
CDR3 protein: CASSWGQNNSPLHF
CDR3 DNA: TGTGCCAGCAGTTGGGGACAGAATAATTCACCCCTCCACTTT

J gene: TRBJ2-5
clone size: few
CDR3 length: 14
V gene: TRBV2
D gene: -
CDR3 protein: CASLSGVGQETKYF
CDR3 DNA: TGTGCCAGTTTGTCAGGGGTCGGGCAAGAGACCAAGTACTTC

J gene: TRBJ1-1
clone size: many
CDR3 length: 14
V gene: TRBV20-1
D gene: TRBD1
CDR3 protein: CSAKVGQVETEAFF
CDR3 DNA: TGCAGTGCTAAAGTCGGACAGGTCGAGACTGAAGCTTTCTTT

J gene: TRBJ1-5
clone size: many
CDR3 length: 13
V gene: TRBV6-5
D gene: -
CDR3 protein: CASSSMSGQPQHF
CDR3 DNA: TGTGCCAGCAGTTCCATGAGCGGTCAGCCCCAGCATTTT

J gene: TRBJ1-5
clone size: many
CDR3 length: 16
V gene: TRBV2
D gene: TRBD1
CDR3 protein: CASSGTGRYSNQPQHF
CDR3 DNA: TGTGCCAGCAGTGGGACAGGGCGGTATAGCAATCAGCCCCAGCATTTT

J gene: TRBJ1-1
clone size: many
CDR3 length: 13
V gene: TRBV6-5
D gene: TRBD1
CDR3 protein: CASIRQGATEAFF
CDR3 DNA: TGTGCCAGCATTCGACAGGGGGCAACTGAAGCTTTCTTT

J gene: TRBJ1-6
clone size: many
CDR3 length: 15
V gene: TRBV28
D gene: TRBD1
CDR3 protein: CASSLIQGDYSPLHF
CDR3 DNA: TGTGCCAGCAGTTTAATACAGGGGGATTATTCACCCCTCCACTTT

J gene: TRBJ1-1
clone size: many
CDR3 length: 13
V gene: TRBV2
D gene: -
CDR3 protein: CVSSEGAGTEAFF
CDR3 DNA: TGTGTCAGCAGTGAAGGAGCTGGCACTGAAGCTTTCTTT

J gene: TRBJ2-7
clone size: many
CDR3 length: 14
V gene: TRBV25-1
D gene: -
CDR3 protein: CASSWGQLNYEQYF
CDR3 DNA: TGTGCCAGCAGTTGGGGGCAGTTAAACTACGAGCAGTACTTC

J gene: TRBJ2-5
clone size: many
CDR3 length: 12
V gene: TRBV20-1
D gene: -
CDR3 protein: CSARAGQETQYF
CDR3 DNA: TGCAGTGCTCGGGCCGGACAAGAGACCCAGTACTTC

J gene: TRBJ2-4
clone size: many
CDR3 length: 12
V gene: TRBV29-1
D gene: -
CDR3 protein: CSVRTGETIQYF
CDR3 DNA: TGCAGCGTGCGGACTGGAGAAACCATTCAGTACTTC

J gene: TRBJ2-7
clone size: many
CDR3 length: 13
V gene: TRBV2
D gene: -
CDR3 protein: CASSVDGKGEQYF
CDR3 DNA: TGTGCCAGCAGTGTTGACGGCAAGGGCGAGCAGTACTTC

J gene: TRBJ1-1
clone size: many
CDR3 length: 13
V gene: TRBV30
D gene: -
CDR3 protein: CAWSGKSNTEAFF
CDR3 DNA: TGTGCCTGGAGTGGTAAATCGAACACTGAAGCTTTCTTT

J gene: TRBJ1-3
clone size: many
CDR3 length: 15
V gene: TRBV6-2/TRBV6-3
D gene: -
CDR3 protein: CASSYPGTAGNTIYF
CDR3 DNA: TGTGCCAGCAGTTACCCCGGGACGGCTGGAAACACCATATATTTT

J gene: TRBJ2-7
clone size: many
CDR3 length: 15
V gene: TRBV15
D gene: TRBD2
CDR3 protein: CATTKERGTSYEQYF
CDR3 DNA: TGTGCCACCACCAAGGAGCGGGGGACCTCCTACGAGCAGTACTTC

J gene: TRBJ1-2
clone size: -
CDR3 length: 13
V gene: TRBV6-1
D gene: -
CDR3 protein: CASSGWDYYGYTF
CDR3 DNA: TGTGCCAGCAGTGGGTGGGATTACTATGGCTACACCTTC

J gene: TRBJ2-4
clone size: few
CDR3 length: 15
V gene: TRBV5-5
D gene: TRBD1
CDR3 protein: CASSSRTGGGNIQYF
CDR3 DNA: TGTGCCAGCAGCTCACGGACAGGCGGTGGAAACATTCAGTACTTC

J gene: TRBJ1-2
clone size: many
CDR3 length: 12
V gene: TRBV29-1
D gene: TRBD1
CDR3 protein: CSVVTGRDGYTF
CDR3 DNA: TGCAGCGTTGTGACAGGGAGGGATGGCTACACCTTC

J gene: TRBJ1-6
clone size: many
CDR3 length: 18
V gene: TRBV6-5
D gene: TRBD1
CDR3 protein: CASSYSWTGSSYNSPLHF
CDR3 DNA: TGTGCCAGCAGTTACTCTTGGACAGGGAGCTCCTATAATTCACCCCTCCACTTT

J gene: TRBJ1-2
clone size: -
CDR3 length: 14
V gene: TRBV12-3/TRBV12-4
D gene: -
CDR3 protein: CASSPGTYLYGYTF
CDR3 DNA: TGTGCCAGCAGTCCCGGGACCTACCTGTATGGCTACACCTTC

J gene: TRBJ2-2
clone size: many
CDR3 length: 15
V gene: TRBV20-1
D gene: -
CDR3 protein: CSAREERFDLGELFF
CDR3 DNA: TGCAGTGCTAGAGAGGAGCGGTTCGACCTCGGGGAGCTGTTTTTT

J gene: TRBJ1-1
clone size: -
CDR3 length: 16
V gene: TRBV6-4
D gene: -
CDR3 protein: CVSREFRVPLNTEAFF
CDR3 DNA: TGTGTCAGCCGTGAATTTCGGGTCCCCCTGAACACTGAAGCTTTCTTT

J gene: TRBJ2-7
clone size: -
CDR3 length: 16
V gene: TRBV28
D gene: TRBD1
CDR3 protein: CASSSPTGYSSYEQYF
CDR3 DNA: TGTGCCAGCAGTTCCCCGACAGGGTACAGCTCCTACGAGCAGTACTTC

J gene: TRBJ1-2
clone size: -
CDR3 length: 16
V gene: TRBV6-1
D gene: -
CDR3 protein: CASSEASMTVNYGYTF
CDR3 DNA: TGTGCCAGCAGTGAAGCCAGTATGACAGTTAACTATGGCTACACCTTC

J gene: TRBJ1-2
clone size: -
CDR3 length: 15
V gene: TRBV6-5
D gene: -
CDR3 protein: CASSYSQGPSLRYTF
CDR3 DNA: TGTGCCAGCAGTTATTCACAGGGTCCATCACTTCGCTACACCTTC

J gene: TRBJ2-5
clone size: many
CDR3 length: 14
V gene: TRBV12-3/TRBV12-4
D gene: TRBD1
CDR3 protein: CASSSGQGKETQYF
CDR3 DNA: TGTGCCAGCAGTTCCGGACAGGGGAAGGAGACCCAGTACTTC

J gene: TRBJ2-7
clone size: few
CDR3 length: 15
V gene: TRBV20-1
D gene: TRBD1
CDR3 protein: CSARDPTGQPYEQYF
CDR3 DNA: TGCAGTGCTAGAGACCCCACGGGACAGCCCTACGAGCAGTACTTC

J gene: TRBJ1-5
clone size: many
CDR3 length: 15
V gene: TRBV29-1
D gene: -
CDR3 protein: CSVTPDSNSNQPQHF
CDR3 DNA: TGCAGCGTAACCCCCGACAGTAATAGCAATCAGCCCCAGCATTTT

J gene: TRBJ2-2
clone size: -
CDR3 length: 18
V gene: TRBV13
D gene: TRBD1
CDR3 protein: CASSLGLRGLANTGELFF
CDR3 DNA: TGTGCCAGCAGCTTAGGCCTGAGGGGGCTAGCGAACACCGGGGAGCTGTTTTTT

J gene: TRBJ2-7
clone size: -
CDR3 length: 12
V gene: TRBV28
D gene: -
CDR3 protein: CASQGGGNEQYF
CDR3 DNA: TGTGCCAGCCAGGGAGGTGGGAACGAGCAGTACTTC

J gene: TRBJ1-6
clone size: few
CDR3 length: 13
V gene: TRBV6-5
D gene: -
CDR3 protein: CASSYSNGSPLHF
CDR3 DNA: TGTGCCAGCAGTTACTCGAATGGCTCACCCCTCCACTTT

J gene: TRBJ2-7
clone size: -
CDR3 length: 15
V gene: TRBV30
D gene: -
CDR3 protein: CAWSAIGGIANEQYF
CDR3 DNA: TGTGCCTGGAGTGCCATCGGAGGGATAGCGAACGAGCAGTACTTC

J gene: TRBJ2-5
clone size: many
CDR3 length: 12
V gene: TRBV30
D gene: -
CDR3 protein: CAWSVLQETQYF
CDR3 DNA: TGTGCCTGGAGTGTACTTCAGGAGACCCAGTACTTC

J gene: TRBJ2-5
clone size: -
CDR3 length: 13
V gene: TRBV6-5
D gene: TRBD2
CDR3 protein: CASSSSQRGTQYF
CDR3 DNA: TGTGCCAGCAGTTCTTCTCAGCGGGGGACCCAGTACTTC

J gene: TRBJ2-7
clone size: -
CDR3 length: 17
V gene: TRBV11-1
D gene: TRBD2
CDR3 protein: CASSLKTSDERSYEQYF
CDR3 DNA: TGTGCCAGCAGCTTGAAAACTAGCGATGAACGCTCCTACGAGCAGTACTTC

J gene: TRBJ1-1
clone size: many
CDR3 length: 13
V gene: TRBV5-1
D gene: -
CDR3 protein: CASSLGGNPEAFF
CDR3 DNA: TGCGCCAGCAGCTTGGGGGGGAACCCTGAAGCTTTCTTT

J gene: TRBJ2-5
clone size: -
CDR3 length: 13
V gene: TRBV24-1
D gene: -
CDR3 protein: CATSVAAWGTQYF
CDR3 DNA: TGTGCCACCAGTGTGGCAGCTTGGGGGACCCAGTACTTC

J gene: TRBJ2-2
clone size: many
CDR3 length: 13
V gene: TRBV30
D gene: -
CDR3 protein: CAWSTNLAGELFF
CDR3 DNA: TGTGCCTGGAGTACCAACTTGGCCGGGGAGCTGTTTTTT

J gene: TRBJ2-7
clone size: many
CDR3 length: 15
V gene: TRBV29-1
D gene: -
CDR3 protein: CSVEDGSGSSYEQYF
CDR3 DNA: TGCAGCGTTGAAGATGGTAGCGGAAGCTCCTACGAGCAGTACTTC

J gene: TRBJ2-7
clone size: many
CDR3 length: 15
V gene: TRBV20-1
D gene: TRBD2
CDR3 protein: CSAPAGGRGSYEQYF
CDR3 DNA: TGCAGTGCCCCGGCGGGGGGAAGGGGATCCTACGAGCAGTACTTC

J gene: TRBJ1-1
clone size: few
CDR3 length: 13
V gene: TRBV18
D gene: -
CDR3 protein: CASADSLNTEAFF
CDR3 DNA: TGTGCCAGCGCCGACAGTCTGAACACTGAAGCTTTCTTT

J gene: TRBJ1-5
clone size: -
CDR3 length: 13
V gene: TRBV28
D gene: -
CDR3 protein: CASSTDTYQPQHF
CDR3 DNA: TGTGCCAGCAGTACGGACACGTATCAGCCCCAGCATTTT

J gene: TRBJ2-7
clone size: many
CDR3 length: 14
V gene: TRBV12-3/TRBV12-4
D gene: -
CDR3 protein: CASSVAVRSYEQYF
CDR3 DNA: TGTGCCAGCAGCGTCGCGGTTAGGTCCTACGAGCAGTACTTC

J gene: TRBJ2-5
clone size: many
CDR3 length: 16
V gene: TRBV3-1
D gene: TRBD2
CDR3 protein: CASSQVSSGRGETQYF
CDR3 DNA: TGTGCCAGCAGCCAAGTGTCTAGCGGGAGAGGTGAGACCCAGTACTTC